One and the same sample provided the 10 T cell receptor beta chains below, sequenced in a study of control samples from healthy donors and cancer patients. Using immunoSEQ multiplex PCR, the repertoire was profiled, and TCRdb retains in-frame clones only, with some absent. Of tens of thousands of clones in the sample, about nine tenths were seen once. The material sequenced was blood. The receptor source for this set is a middle-aged man in good health.

This chain connects TRBV5-1 to TRBJ1-6; D unresolved. Trimming took 0 bases from V and 7 from J, leaving 8 bases between them. The CDR3 runs to 14 residues. Per germline, CDR1 SGHRS and CDR2 YFSETQ. CDR3 sequence: CASSLGRLNSPLHF. The CDR3 DNA is TGCGCCAGCAGCTTGGGACGCCTAAATTCACCCCTCCACTTT.

The chain joins TRBV4-2 to TRBJ2-5, with D perhaps TRBD1 (5 bases). The CDR3 is 16 amino acids. Between the trimmed V and J ends, which lost 2 bases and 7 bases, there was a span of 20 bases. Per the germline V gene, CDR1 is LGHNA and CDR2 is YNFKEQ. The CDR3 protein is CASSQNTLGAGWTQYF. The DNA of the CDR3 is TGTGCCAGCAGCCAAAACACCTTAGGGGCTGGATGGACCCAGTACTTC.

This chain connects TRBV3-1 (or the pseudogene TRBV3-2) to TRBJ1-1; D ambiguous. V lost 1 base to trimming and J lost 1 base, with 4 bases between them. The CDR3 covers 13 residues. CDR1 LGHDT and CDR2 YNNKEL come from the germline V gene (reference sequence). DNA of the CDR3: TGTGCCAGCAGCCAAGGGGGGAACACTGAAGCTTTCTTT. As protein: CASSQGGNTEAFF.

V is TRBV2 and J is TRBJ2-2, with D perhaps TRBD2 (7 bases). The CDR3 covers 15 residues. The V gene's germline CDR1 is SNHLY and CDR2 FYNNEI. Trimming pared 6 bases from V and 5 bases from J, leaving 16 bases between. The CDR3 DNA sequence: TGTGCCAGCAGAGGAGGGGGGGCCGATACCGGGGAGCTGTTTTTT. Amino acids: CASRGGGADTGELFF. Variable domain in full (rest from reference TRBV2 and TRBJ2-2): EPEVTQTPSHQVTQMGQEVILRCVPISNHLYFYWYRQILGQKVEFLVSFYNNEISEKSEIFDDQFSVERPDGSNFTLKIRSTKLEDSAMYFCASRGGGADTGELFFGEGSRLTVL.

The chain couples TRBV3-1 (or the pseudogene TRBV3-2) to TRBJ2-7, with D possibly TRBD1 on 5 matching bases. CDR1 is LGHDT, CDR2 YNNKEL, per germline (reference sequence). The CDR3 length is 16 residues. The V end was cut by 1 base, the J end by 6 bases, with 19 bases between. As DNA, the CDR3 is TGTGCCAGCAGCCAAGTCGGCAGGGTCGGAGCATCCGAGCAGTACTTC. This codes for CASSQVGRVGASEQYF.

The chain combines TRBV19 with TRBJ1-1; D is unclear. This CDR3 has 15 amino acids. Looked up from germline, CDR1 is LNHDA and CDR2 is SQIVND (reference sequence). The ends were cut back, 7 bases at V and 11 bases at J, with 26 bases in the middle. The CDR3 protein is CASIANNRRSTGAFF. The CDR3 DNA reads TGTGCCAGTATCGCCAACAACCGCAGATCCACCGGGGCTTTCTTT.

This clone was seen once. The chain links TRBV19 to TRBJ1-5; the match to TRBD1 covers 9 bases. Germline CDR1 reads LNHDA; CDR2 reads SQIVND (reference sequence). This CDR3 contains 17 residues. J gave up 2 bases and V 3 bases, and 8 bases lay outside the gene matches. CDR3 nucleotides: TGTGCCAGTAGTATCCCCGGGACAGGGAAAGGCAATCAGCCCCAGCATTTT. Translation gives CASSIPGTGKGNQPQHF.

The chain uses TRBV15 and TRBJ2-7; 7 bases match TRBD2. CDR3 length: 15 amino acids. The germline gives CDR1 LNHNV, CDR2 YYDKDF (reference sequence). V gave up 3 bases and J gave up 0 bases; unmatched junction bases: 5. CDR3 sequence reads: CATSSPGTNSYEQYF. CDR3 sequence (DNA): TGTGCCACCAGCAGTCCCGGGACTAACTCCTACGAGCAGTACTTC.

The chain employs TRBV10-3 and TRBJ1-2, with D perhaps matching TRBD1 (6 bases). Trimming removed 3 bases from V and 1 base from J, with 18 bases in between. Germline V gives CDR1 ENHRY, CDR2 SYGVKD. The CDR3 is 17 amino acids. CDR3 DNA sequence: TGTGCCATCAGTGACCCCGGCGGGGGCGAACTTAACTATGGCTACACCTTC. This encodes CAISDPGGGELNYGYTF.

The rearrangement joins TRBV6-5 to TRBJ1-1; TRBD1 is a possible D gene (5 bases). Germline CDR1 reads MNHEY; CDR2 reads SVGAGI. The CDR3 length is 12 residues. V lost 5 bases and J lost 3, with 7 bases in between. This CDR3 reads CASSRGYTEAFF. CDR3 sequence (DNA): TGTGCCAGCAGTAGGGGTTACACTGAAGCTTTCTTT.